The present T cell receptor (beta chain) was sequenced within a study of T-cell reconstitution after alpha-beta-depleted transplantation in children. Whole-study results and caveats: Roughly two months post-transplant, alpha-beta T cells reportedly originated from several hundred graft clones that had expanded.

Germline CDR1 and CDR2: SGHTA and FQGTGA. Trimming pared 2 bases from V and 3 bases from J, leaving 13 bases between. The CDR3 is made up of 15 amino acids. This clonotype came up many times. The antigen is not known. This sample's TCRbeta library carried unique molecular identifier barcodes. TCRdb reanalysed the PCR reads using MiXCR and keeps one entry per CDR3 protein. Of 670,000 or so distinct CDR3 sequences listed, less than 15% are singletons. Here the sequenced sample was PBMCs, taken before TCRalphabeta/CD19-depleted stem cell transplant. This sequence was found in a girl aged 2-10 years with congenital amegakaryocytic thrombocytopenia, due to receive a stem cell transplant. The chain recombines TRBV7-3 with TRBJ1-1; D remains ambiguous. CDR3 coding DNA: TGTGCCAGCAGCTTATGGACCCGGTTGGACACTGAAGCTTTCTTT. Protein product: CASSLWTRLDTEAFF.